The rows below give T cell receptor beta chains drawn from one sample of a study of early T cells in non-severe SARS-CoV-2 infection. In TCRdb, the 5' RACE reads were re-called with MiXCR into one record per CDR3 protein. This sample has tens of thousands of distinct CDR3 sequences, with roughly 10% found just once. The sample was whole blood. The receptors stem from an adult who was a healthcare worker with PCR-confirmed SARS-CoV-2 infection or an uninfected control (not recorded which). CDR3s leave out the opening cysteine and the closing phenylalanine or tryptophan.

v_gene: TRBV28; j_gene: TRBJ1-4; CDR3aa: ASTPGARNEKLF
v_gene: TRBV19; j_gene: TRBJ2-7; CDR3aa: ASSELAGQSYEQY
v_gene: TRBV27; j_gene: TRBJ1-5; CDR3aa: ASSGQGTNQPQH
v_gene: TRBV7-2; j_gene: TRBJ1-3; CDR3aa: ASSLHGGTGNTIY
v_gene: TRBV4-3; j_gene: TRBJ2-3; CDR3aa: ASSQGFSGFTDTQY
v_gene: TRBV7-2; j_gene: TRBJ2-2; CDR3aa: ASSFKNTGELF
v_gene: TRBV2; j_gene: TRBJ1-2; CDR3aa: ASSESLRDRGYGYT
v_gene: TRBV20-1; j_gene: TRBJ2-7; CDR3aa: SGRLATYEQY
v_gene: TRBV2; j_gene: TRBJ2-5; CDR3aa: ASQTSGISGETQY
v_gene: TRBV6-5; j_gene: TRBJ2-7; CDR3aa: ASSYLLAASSYEQY
v_gene: TRBV15; j_gene: TRBJ2-3; CDR3aa: ATSRASTQY
v_gene: TRBV7-7; j_gene: TRBJ2-2; CDR3aa: ASSKDSNTGELF
v_gene: TRBV7-8; j_gene: TRBJ2-2; CDR3aa: ASSPGGRVPGELF
v_gene: TRBV4-3; j_gene: TRBJ2-1; CDR3aa: ASSLWGADEQF
v_gene: TRBV29-1; j_gene: TRBJ2-1; CDR3aa: SVEALPLAGTQYNEQF
v_gene: TRBV3-1; j_gene: TRBJ2-7; CDR3aa: ASSQDLTRTLQY
v_gene: TRBV7-9; j_gene: TRBJ1-1; CDR3aa: ASSRSKDSLAF
v_gene: TRBV27; j_gene: TRBJ2-1; CDR3aa: ASRQGAREQF
v_gene: TRBV28; j_gene: TRBJ2-5; CDR3aa: ASSSSPQETQY
v_gene: TRBV29-1; j_gene: TRBJ2-3; CDR3aa: SVDVTDTQY
v_gene: TRBV29-1; j_gene: TRBJ2-2; CDR3aa: SVRGVLTGELF
v_gene: TRBV7-8; j_gene: TRBJ2-2; CDR3aa: ASSVRGVAGELF